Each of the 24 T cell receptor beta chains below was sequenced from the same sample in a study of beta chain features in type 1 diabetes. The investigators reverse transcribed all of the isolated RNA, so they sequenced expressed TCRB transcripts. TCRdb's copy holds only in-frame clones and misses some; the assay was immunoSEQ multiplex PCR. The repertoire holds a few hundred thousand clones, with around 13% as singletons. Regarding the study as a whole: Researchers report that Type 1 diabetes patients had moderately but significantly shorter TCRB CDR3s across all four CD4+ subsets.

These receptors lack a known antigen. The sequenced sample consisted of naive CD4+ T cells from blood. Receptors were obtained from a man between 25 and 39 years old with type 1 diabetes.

This chain's CDR3 is CASSEAGINGPGYTF. The CDR3 bases are TGTGCCAGCAGTGAAGCTGGTATCAACGGTCCCGGCTACACCTTC. This chain connects TRBV2 to TRBJ1-2; D remains unclear. The CDR3 is 15 residues long. Germline V gives CDR1 SNHLY, CDR2 FYNNEI. V lost 0 bases and J lost 8, with 16 bases in between. Using reference TRBV2 and TRBJ1-2 for the parts outside the CDR3, the full variable domain is EPEVTQTPSHQVTQMGQEVILRCVPISNHLYFYWYRQILGQKVEFLVSFYNNEISEKSEIFDDQFSVERPDGSNFTLKIRSTKLEDSAMYFCASSEAGINGPGYTFGSGTRLTVV.

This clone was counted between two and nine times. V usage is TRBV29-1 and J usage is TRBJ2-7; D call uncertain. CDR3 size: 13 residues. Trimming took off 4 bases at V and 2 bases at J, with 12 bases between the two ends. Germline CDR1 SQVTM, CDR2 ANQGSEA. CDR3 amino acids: CSVARRLTYEQYF. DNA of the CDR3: TGCAGCGTTGCCCGTCGTCTTACCTACGAGCAGTACTTC.

CDR3 in DNA: TGTGCCAGTGGGGGACAGCTCTCCTACGAGCAGTACTTC. Translating gives CASGGQLSYEQYF. This chain links TRBV19 with TRBJ2-7, with 7 nucleotides matching TRBD1. V lost 8 bases and J lost 0; bases outside the gene matches: 4. Germline V gene lookup returns CDR1 LNHDA and CDR2 SQIVND (reference sequence). The CDR3 has 13 residues. Looking up the rest from reference TRBV19 and TRBJ2-7 gives the full variable domain: DGGITQSPKYLFRKEGQNVTLSCEQNLNHDAMYWYRQDPGQGLRLIYYSQIVNDFQKGDIAEGYSVSREKKESFPLTVTSAQKNPTAFYLCASGGQLSYEQYFGPGTRLTVT.

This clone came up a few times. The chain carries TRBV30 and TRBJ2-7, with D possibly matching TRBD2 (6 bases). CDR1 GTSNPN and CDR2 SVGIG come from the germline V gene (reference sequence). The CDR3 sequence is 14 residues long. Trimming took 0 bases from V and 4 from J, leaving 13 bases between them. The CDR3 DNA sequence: TGTGCCTGGAGTGTCTGGCTAGCGACGTACGAGCAGTACTTC. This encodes CAWSVWLATYEQYF.

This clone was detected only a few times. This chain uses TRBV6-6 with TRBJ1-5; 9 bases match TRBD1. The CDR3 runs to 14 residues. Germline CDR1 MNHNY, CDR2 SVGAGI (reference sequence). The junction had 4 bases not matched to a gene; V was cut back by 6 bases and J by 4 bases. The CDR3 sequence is CASSRQGVNQPQHF. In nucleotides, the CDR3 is TGTGCCAGCAGCAGACAGGGGGTTAATCAGCCCCAGCATTTT.

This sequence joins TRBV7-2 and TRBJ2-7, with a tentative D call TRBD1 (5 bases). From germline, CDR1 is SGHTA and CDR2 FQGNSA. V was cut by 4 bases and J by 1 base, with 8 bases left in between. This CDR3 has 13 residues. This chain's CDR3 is CASSWTTSYEQYF. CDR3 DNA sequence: TGTGCCAGCAGCTGGACAACTTCCTACGAGCAGTACTTC.

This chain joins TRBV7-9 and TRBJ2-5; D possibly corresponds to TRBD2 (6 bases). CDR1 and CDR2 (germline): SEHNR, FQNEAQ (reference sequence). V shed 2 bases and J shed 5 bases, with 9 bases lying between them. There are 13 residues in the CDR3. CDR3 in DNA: TGTGCCAGCAGCTTACGTGGGGGGGAGACCCAGTACTTC. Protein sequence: CASSLRGGETQYF.

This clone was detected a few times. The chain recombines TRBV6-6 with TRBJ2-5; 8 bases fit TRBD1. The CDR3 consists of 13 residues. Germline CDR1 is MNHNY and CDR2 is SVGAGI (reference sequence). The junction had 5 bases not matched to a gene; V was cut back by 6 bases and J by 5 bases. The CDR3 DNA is TGTGCCAGCAGAGCAGGGGGCGGGGAGACCCAGTACTTC. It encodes CASRAGGGETQYF.

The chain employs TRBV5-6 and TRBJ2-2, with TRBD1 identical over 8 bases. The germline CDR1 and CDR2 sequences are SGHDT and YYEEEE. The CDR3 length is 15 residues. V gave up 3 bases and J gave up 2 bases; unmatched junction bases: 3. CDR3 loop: CASSSGQGNTGELFF. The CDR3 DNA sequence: TGTGCCAGCAGCTCAGGACAGGGCAACACCGGGGAGCTGTTTTTT.

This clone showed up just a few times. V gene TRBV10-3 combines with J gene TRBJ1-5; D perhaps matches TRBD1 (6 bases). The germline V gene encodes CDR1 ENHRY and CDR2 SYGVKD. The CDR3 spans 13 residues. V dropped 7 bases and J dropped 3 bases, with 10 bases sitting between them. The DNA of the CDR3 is TGTGCCATCACGGCAGGGGACAATCAGCCCCAGCATTTT. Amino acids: CAITAGDNQPQHF.

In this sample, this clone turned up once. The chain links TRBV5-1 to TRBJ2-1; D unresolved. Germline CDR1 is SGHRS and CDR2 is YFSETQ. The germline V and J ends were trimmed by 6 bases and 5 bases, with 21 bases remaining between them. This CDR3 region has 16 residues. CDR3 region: CASTPRELQENNEQFF. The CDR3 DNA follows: TGCGCCAGCACCCCGCGTGAGCTGCAGGAAAACAATGAGCAGTTCTTC.

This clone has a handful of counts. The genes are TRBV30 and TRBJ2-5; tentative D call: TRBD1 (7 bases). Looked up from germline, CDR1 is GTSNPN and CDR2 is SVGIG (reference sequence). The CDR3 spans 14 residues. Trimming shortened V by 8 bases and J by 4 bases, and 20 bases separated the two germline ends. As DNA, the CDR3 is TGTGCCCGGACCAAGGGGGCGCGGGGAGAGACCCAGTACTTC. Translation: CARTKGARGETQYF.

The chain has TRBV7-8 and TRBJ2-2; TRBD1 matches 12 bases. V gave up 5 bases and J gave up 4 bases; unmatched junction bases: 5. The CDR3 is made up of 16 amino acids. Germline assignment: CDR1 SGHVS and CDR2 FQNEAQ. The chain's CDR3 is CASSQGTGGFTGELFF. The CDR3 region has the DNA TGTGCCAGCAGCCAGGGGACAGGGGGCTTCACCGGGGAGCTGTTTTTT.

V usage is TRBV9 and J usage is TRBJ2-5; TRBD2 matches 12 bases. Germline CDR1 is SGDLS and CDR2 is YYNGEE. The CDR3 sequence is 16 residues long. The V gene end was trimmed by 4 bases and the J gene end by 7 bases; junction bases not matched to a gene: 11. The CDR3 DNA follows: TGTGCCAGCAGCACCACCCTAGCGGGAGGGCCAGGGACCCAGTACTTC. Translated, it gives CASSTTLAGGPGTQYF.

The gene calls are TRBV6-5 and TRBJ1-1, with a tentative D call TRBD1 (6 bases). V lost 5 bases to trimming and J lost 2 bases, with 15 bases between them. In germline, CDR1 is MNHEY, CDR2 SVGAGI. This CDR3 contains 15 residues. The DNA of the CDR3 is TGTGCCAGCAGTACCCAAGGACAGAGTAACACTGAAGCTTTCTTT. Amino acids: CASSTQGQSNTEAFF.

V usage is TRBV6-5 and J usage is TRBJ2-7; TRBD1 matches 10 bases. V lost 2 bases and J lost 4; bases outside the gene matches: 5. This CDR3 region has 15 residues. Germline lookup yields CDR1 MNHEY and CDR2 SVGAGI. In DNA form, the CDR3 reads TGTGCCAGCAGTTACGGGACAGGGGATCCTTACGAGCAGTACTTC. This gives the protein CASSYGTGDPYEQYF.

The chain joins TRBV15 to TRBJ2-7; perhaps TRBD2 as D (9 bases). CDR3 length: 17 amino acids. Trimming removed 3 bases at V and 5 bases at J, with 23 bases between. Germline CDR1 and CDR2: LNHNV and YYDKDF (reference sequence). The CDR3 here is CATSRENRGTSINEQYF. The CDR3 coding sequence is TGTGCCACCAGCAGGGAGAACAGGGGGACTAGCATCAACGAGCAGTACTTC.

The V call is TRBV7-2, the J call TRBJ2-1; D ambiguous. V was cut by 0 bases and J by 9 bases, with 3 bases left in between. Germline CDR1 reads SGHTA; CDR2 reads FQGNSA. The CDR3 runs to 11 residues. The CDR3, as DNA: TGTGCCAGCAGCTTAGCGAGTGAGCAGTTCTTC. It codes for CASSLASEQFF.

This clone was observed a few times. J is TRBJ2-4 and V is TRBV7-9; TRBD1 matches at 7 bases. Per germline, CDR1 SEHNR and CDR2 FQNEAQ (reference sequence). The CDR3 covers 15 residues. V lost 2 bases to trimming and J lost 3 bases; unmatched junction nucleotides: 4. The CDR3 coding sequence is TGTGCCAGCAGCTTACCCCAGGGGGTCAAAAACATTCAGTACTTC. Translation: CASSLPQGVKNIQYF.

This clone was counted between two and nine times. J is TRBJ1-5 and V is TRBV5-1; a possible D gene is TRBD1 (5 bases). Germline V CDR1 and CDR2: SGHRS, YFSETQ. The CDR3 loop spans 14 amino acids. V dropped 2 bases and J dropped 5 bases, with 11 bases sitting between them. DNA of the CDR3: TGCGCCAGCAGCTTATATACGGGGGATCAGCCCCAGCATTTT. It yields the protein CASSLYTGDQPQHF.

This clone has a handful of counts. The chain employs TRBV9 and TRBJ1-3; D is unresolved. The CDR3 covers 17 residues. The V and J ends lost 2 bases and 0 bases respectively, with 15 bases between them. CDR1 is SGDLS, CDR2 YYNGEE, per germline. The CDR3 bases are TGTGCCAGCAGCGTGGGTTTGGGCAGTCCCTCTGGAAACACCATATATTTT. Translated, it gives CASSVGLGSPSGNTIYF.

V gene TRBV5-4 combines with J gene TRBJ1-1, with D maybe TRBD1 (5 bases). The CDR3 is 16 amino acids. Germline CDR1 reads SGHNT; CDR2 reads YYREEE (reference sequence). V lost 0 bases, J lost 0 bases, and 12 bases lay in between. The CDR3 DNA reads TGTGCCAGCAGCTTGGCGGGGGTTCTCATGAACACTGAAGCTTTCTTT. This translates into CASSLAGVLMNTEAFF.

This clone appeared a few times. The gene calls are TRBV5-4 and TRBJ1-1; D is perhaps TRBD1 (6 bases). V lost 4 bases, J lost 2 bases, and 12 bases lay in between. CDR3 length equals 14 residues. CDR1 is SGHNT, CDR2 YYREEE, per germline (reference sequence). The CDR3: CASSIGTPNTEAFF. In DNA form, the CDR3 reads TGTGCCAGCAGCATCGGGACACCCAACACTGAAGCTTTCTTT.

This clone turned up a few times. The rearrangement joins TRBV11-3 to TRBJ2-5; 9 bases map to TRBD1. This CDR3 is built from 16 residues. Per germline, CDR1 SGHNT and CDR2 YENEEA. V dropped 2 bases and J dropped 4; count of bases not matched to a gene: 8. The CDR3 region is CASSLIFGQGTETQYF. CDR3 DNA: TGTGCCAGCAGCTTAATTTTTGGACAGGGGACAGAGACCCAGTACTTC. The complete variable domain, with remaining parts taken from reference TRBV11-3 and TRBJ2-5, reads EAGVVQSPRYKIIEKKQPVAFWCNPISGHNTLYWYLQNLGQGPELLIRYENEEAVDDSQLPKDRFSAERLKGVDSTLKIQPAELGDSAVYLCASSLIFGQGTETQYFGPGTRLLVL.